This T cell receptor beta chain came from a study of blood T cells in healthy people across ages. Findings of the study overall: Both higher diversity and more naive CD4+ cells marked long-lived donors when set against aged donors.

Sample-barcoded 5' priming and a J-beta primer mix drove a second PCR of roughly 7 to 11 cycles. From each sample, at least 2.5 million paired-end reads containing CDR3 were obtained. TCRdb itself ran the 5' RACE reads through MiXCR, one entry per CDR3 protein. The data show about 770,000 distinct CDR3 sequences, with 44% seen just once and about 19% held by the top ten. This clonotype has just a few counts. The antigen remains undetermined. Germline CDR1 SGHAT, CDR2 FQNNGV. The CDR3 covers 13 residues. V lost 3 bases and J lost 0, with 2 bases in between. This receptor was identified in a man aged 55 to 70 in good health. Material for sequencing was blood. The rearrangement links TRBV11-2 to TRBJ2-2; D not certain. This CDR3 reads CASSFTNTGELFF. CDR3 nucleotides: TGTGCCAGCAGCTTCACGAACACCGGGGAGCTGTTTTTT.